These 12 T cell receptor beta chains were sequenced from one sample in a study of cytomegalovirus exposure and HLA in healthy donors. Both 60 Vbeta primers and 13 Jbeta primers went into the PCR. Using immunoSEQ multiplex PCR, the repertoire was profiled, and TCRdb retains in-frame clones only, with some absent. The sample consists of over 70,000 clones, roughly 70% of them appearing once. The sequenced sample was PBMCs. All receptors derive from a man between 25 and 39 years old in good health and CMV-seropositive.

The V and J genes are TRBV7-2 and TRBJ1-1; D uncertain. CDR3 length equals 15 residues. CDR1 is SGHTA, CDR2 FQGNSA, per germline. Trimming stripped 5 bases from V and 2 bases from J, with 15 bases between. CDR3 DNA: TGTGCCAGCAGCCTTTTAGGACTATCAAACACTGAAGCTTTCTTT. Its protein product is CASSLLGLSNTEAFF.

The CDR3 nucleotides read TGTGCCAGCACCCACAGGGCGGCCGGGGAGCTGTTTTTT. Protein sequence: CASTHRAAGELFF. J is TRBJ2-2 and V is TRBV6-5; perhaps TRBD1 as D (6 bases). CDR3 size: 13 residues. Germline V gene lookup returns CDR1 MNHEY and CDR2 SVGAGI. The germline V and J ends were trimmed by 7 bases and 6 bases, with 12 bases remaining between them.

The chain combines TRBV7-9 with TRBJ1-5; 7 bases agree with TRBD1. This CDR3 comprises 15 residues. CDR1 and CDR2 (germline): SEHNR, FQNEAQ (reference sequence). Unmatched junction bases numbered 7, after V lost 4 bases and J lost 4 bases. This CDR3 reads CASSSWTGRNQPQHF. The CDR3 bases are TGTGCCAGCAGCTCTTGGACAGGCCGGAATCAGCCCCAGCATTTT.

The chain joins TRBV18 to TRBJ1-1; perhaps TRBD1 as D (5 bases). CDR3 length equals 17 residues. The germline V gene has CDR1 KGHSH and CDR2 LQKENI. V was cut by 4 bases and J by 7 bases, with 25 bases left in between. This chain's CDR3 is CASSLSRAGQPGVEAFF. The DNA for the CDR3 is TGTGCCAGCTCACTCAGCCGGGCCGGACAACCGGGTGTTGAAGCTTTCTTT. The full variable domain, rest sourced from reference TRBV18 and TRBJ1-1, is NAGVMQNPRHLVRRRGQEARLRCSPMKGHSHVYWYRQLPEEGLKFMVYLQKENIIDESGMPKERFSAEFPKEGPSILRIQQVVRGDSAAYFCASSLSRAGQPGVEAFFGQGTRLTVV.

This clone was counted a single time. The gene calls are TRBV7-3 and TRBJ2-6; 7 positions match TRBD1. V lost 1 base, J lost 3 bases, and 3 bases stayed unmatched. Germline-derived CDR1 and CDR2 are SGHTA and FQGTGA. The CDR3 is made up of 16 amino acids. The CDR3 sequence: CASSLIGGSGANVLTF. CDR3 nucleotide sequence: TGTGCCAGCAGCTTAATAGGGGGCAGTGGGGCCAACGTCCTGACTTTC.

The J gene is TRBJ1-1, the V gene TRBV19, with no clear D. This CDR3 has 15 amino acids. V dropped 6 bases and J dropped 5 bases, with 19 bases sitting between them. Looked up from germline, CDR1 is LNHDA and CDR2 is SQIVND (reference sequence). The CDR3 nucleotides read TGTGCCAGTAGGAGAACCATTGAAGAAAGAACTGAAGCTTTCTTT. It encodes CASRRTIEERTEAFF.

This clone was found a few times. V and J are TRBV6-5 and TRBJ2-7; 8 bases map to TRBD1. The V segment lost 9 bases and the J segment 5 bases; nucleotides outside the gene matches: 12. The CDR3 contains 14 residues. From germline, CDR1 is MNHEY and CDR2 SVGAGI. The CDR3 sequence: CASPPGDRYHEQYF. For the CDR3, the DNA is TGTGCCAGTCCGCCCGGGGACAGGTACCACGAGCAGTACTTC.

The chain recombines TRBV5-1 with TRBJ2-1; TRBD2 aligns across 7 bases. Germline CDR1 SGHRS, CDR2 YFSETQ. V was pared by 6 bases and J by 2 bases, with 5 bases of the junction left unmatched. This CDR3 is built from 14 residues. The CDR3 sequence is CASMAGAAYNEQFF. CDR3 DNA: TGCGCCAGCATGGCGGGAGCTGCCTACAATGAGCAGTTCTTC.

Written as DNA, the CDR3 is TGTGCCAGCAGCCTAAGCGCGGGGGGGCCGTACAATGAGCAGTTCTTC. It yields the protein CASSLSAGGPYNEQFF. The J gene is TRBJ2-1, the V gene TRBV7-2; 9 bases are shared with TRBD2. CDR3 length: 16 residues. The germline gives CDR1 SGHTA, CDR2 FQGNSA. The V segment lost 5 bases and the J segment 4 bases; nucleotides outside the gene matches: 9.

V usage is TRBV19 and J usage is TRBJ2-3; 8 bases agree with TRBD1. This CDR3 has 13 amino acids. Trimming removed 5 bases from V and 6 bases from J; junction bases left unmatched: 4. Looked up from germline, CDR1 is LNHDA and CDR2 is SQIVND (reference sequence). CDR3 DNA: TGTGCCAGTAGTGGGACAGGAATGGATACGCAGTATTTT. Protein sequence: CASSGTGMDTQYF.

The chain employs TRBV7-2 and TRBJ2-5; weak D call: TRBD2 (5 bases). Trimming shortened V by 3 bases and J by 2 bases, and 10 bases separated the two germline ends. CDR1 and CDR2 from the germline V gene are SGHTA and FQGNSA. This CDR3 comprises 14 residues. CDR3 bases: TGTGCCAGCAGCTTTACTAGGGCGCAAGAGACCCAGTACTTC. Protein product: CASSFTRAQETQYF.

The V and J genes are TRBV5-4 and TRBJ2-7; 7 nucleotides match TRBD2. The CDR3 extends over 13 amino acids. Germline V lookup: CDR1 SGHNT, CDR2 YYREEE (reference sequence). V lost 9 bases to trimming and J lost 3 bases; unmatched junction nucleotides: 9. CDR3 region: CATRGEIGYEQYF. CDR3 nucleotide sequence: TGTGCCACCCGGGGGGAGATTGGCTACGAGCAGTACTTC.